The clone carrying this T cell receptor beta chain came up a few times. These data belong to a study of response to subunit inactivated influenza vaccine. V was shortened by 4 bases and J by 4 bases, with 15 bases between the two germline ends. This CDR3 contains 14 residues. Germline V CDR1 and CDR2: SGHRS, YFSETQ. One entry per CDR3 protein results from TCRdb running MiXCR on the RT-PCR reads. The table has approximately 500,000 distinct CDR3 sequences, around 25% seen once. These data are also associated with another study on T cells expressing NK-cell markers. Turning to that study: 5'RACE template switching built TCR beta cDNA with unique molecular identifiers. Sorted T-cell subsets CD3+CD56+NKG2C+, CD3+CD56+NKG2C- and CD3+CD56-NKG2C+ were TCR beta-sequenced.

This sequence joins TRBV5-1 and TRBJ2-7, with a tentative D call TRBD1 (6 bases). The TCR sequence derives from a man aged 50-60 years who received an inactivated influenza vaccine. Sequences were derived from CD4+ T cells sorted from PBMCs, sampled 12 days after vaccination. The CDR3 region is CASSGSGAGYEQYF. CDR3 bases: TGCGCCAGCAGCGGATCAGGGGCAGGTTACGAGCAGTACTTC.